This TCR beta chain was identified in a study of beta chain features in type 1 diabetes. Trimming cost V 6 bases and J 1 base; bases outside gene matches: 2. Germline V lookup: CDR1 MNHEY, CDR2 SVGAGI. This CDR3 has 13 residues. This clone occurred a few times. Its target is unknown. The study, taken as a whole, reports: Type 1 diabetes patients had fewer VDJ junction insertions and more deletions. TCRB CDR3 length was moderately but significantly reduced in all four CD4+ subsets of Type 1 diabetes patients.

Sequenced material consisted of expressed TCRB transcripts (all of the isolated RNA was reverse transcribed). Sequencing used immunoSEQ multiplex PCR; TCRdb keeps in-frame clones, though not all of them. The sample contains 310,000 or so clones, 15% of which appear only once. The receptor's source is a man aged 18 to 29 with type 1 diabetes. The chain carries TRBV6-5 and TRBJ1-1; 7 bases line up with TRBD1. Specimen: naive CD4+ T cells from blood. In DNA form, the CDR3 reads TGTGCCAGCAGACGACAGGGGAACACTGAAGCTTTCTTT. It yields the protein CASRRQGNTEAFF.